The sequence of this TCR beta chain was determined in a study of shared clonotypes between healthy human individuals. The CDR3 is made up of 12 amino acids. Looked up from germline, CDR1 is SQVTM and CDR2 is ANQGSEA. V was pared by 3 bases and J by 2 bases, with 7 bases between. Measured with immunoSEQ multiplex PCR; TCRdb has only the in-frame clones, and not every one. This table holds about 1.1 million clones, approximately 80% found once. All of the donors resided in Nashville, Tennessee, and each was a Caucasian adult. With regard to this clone: Other DNA sequences within the sample encode an identical CDR3.

The sample was memory CD4+ T cells from PBMCs. Indicated subset: CD45RA-negative fraction. The clonotype was recovered from a man aged 18 to 35 in good health. Some clones in this sample may be carry-over from other donors' samples. This chain uses TRBV29-1 with TRBJ2-5; no clear D. The CDR3 protein is CSVDRLQETQYF. The CDR3 nucleotides read TGCAGCGTTGACAGGCTACAAGAGACCCAGTACTTC. The full variable domain, completed using reference TRBV29-1 and TRBJ2-5, is SAVISQKPSRDICQRGTSLTIQCQVDSQVTMMFWYRQQPGQSLTLIATANQGSEATYESGFVIDKFPISRPNLTFSTLTVSNMSPEDSSIYLCSVDRLQETQYFGPGTRLLVL.